This TCR beta chain was profiled in a study of blood T cell repertoires in COVID-19. Background on the study: Collection of acute and convalescent COVID-19 samples took place in the United States, Italy and Spain.

Germline-derived CDR1 and CDR2 are SGHNT and YYREEE (reference sequence). The CDR3 totals 13 residues. Trimming stripped 3 bases from V and 1 base from J, with 7 bases between. Membership in each cohort depended on participant-reported clinical history. In the 2 weeks before study entry, exposed participants met a COVID-19 case, which was PCR-confirmed or clinician-diagnosed. Methods used by the authors: Estimation of nucleated cell counts was performed using reference gene primer amplification. Sequencing was performed with immunoSEQ multiplex PCR; in TCRdb, only in-frame clones are kept and a portion is missing. D and trimming come from the DNA, and the V and J calls and clone size come from that table. The profile covers some 180,000 clones, with approximately 80% appearing a single time and approximately 14% taken by the ten largest.

The chain combines TRBV5-4 with TRBJ2-5; a weak D match, TRBD2 (6 bases). Specimen: PBMCs or T cells enriched from blood (not recorded which). The source is a man aged 60 to 69 who had been exposed to COVID-19. The CDR3 DNA sequence: TGTGCCAGCAGCTGGGGACTCCAAGAGACCCAGTACTTC. The encoded protein is CASSWGLQETQYF.